This T cell receptor (beta chain) stems from a study of blood T cell repertoires in COVID-19. Germline-derived CDR1 and CDR2 are LGHDT and YNNKEL (reference sequence). V was trimmed by 0 bases and J by 10 bases, leaving 10 bases between them. The CDR3 totals 13 residues. Sequencing used immunoSEQ multiplex PCR; TCRdb keeps in-frame clones, though not all of them. The data contain approximately 280,000 clones, less than 85% of them singletons. The sequencing sample was made of PBMCs or T cells enriched from blood (not recorded which). This chain uses TRBV3-1 (or the pseudogene TRBV3-2) with TRBJ2-1; D is uncertain. This sequence was found in a woman aged 45-59 years who had recovered from COVID-19. CDR3 nucleotide sequence: TGTGCCAGCAGCCAAGATATGAGGCTGGAGCAGTTCTTC. This codes for CASSQDMRLEQFF.